This T cell receptor beta chain was identified in a study of molecular identifiers for immune sequencing clone quantification. Study-wide background: Within a replicate experiment, RNA obtained from either around 20,000 or 99,000 naive CD8 cells was divided into five aliquots, and four of those aliquots were then sequenced.

Construction of naive CD8 libraries employed 20,000 to 1,000,000 sorted cells together with 10%, 30% or 50% RNA. Making the bulk TCR libraries relied on previously described methods and listed TCR primers. TCRdb re-analysed the PCR reads in MiXCR, keeping a single row per CDR3 protein. Here the sample spans 62,000 or so distinct CDR3 sequences, around 18% being singletons. The CDR3 length is 15 residues. V was clipped by 1 base and J by 5 bases, with 12 bases between them. Germline assignment: CDR1 SGHTA and CDR2 FQGTGA. The V call is TRBV7-3, the J call TRBJ2-1; possibly TRBD1 or TRBD2 for D (5 bases each). This clonotype was sampled from a human donor in good health. Some libraries in this study had Jurkat cell RNA spiked in. Sequenced input: naive CD8+ T cells from blood, with Jurkat cell RNA spiked in. Subset reported: FACS-sorted CD8+CD4-CCR7+CD45RA+ naive T cells. This CDR3 reads CASSLRVRGDNEQFF. The CDR3 DNA follows: TGTGCCAGCAGCTTAAGGGTTCGGGGCGACAATGAGCAGTTCTTC.